The entry that follows covers one T cell receptor (beta chain) sequence. Its antigen is not identified. Per germline, CDR1 SGHVS and CDR2 FNYEAQ. V was cut by 3 bases and J by 3 bases, with 17 bases left in between. The CDR3 runs to 16 residues. Sequenced by immunoSEQ multiplex PCR; TCRdb stores in-frame clones only, minus some. Of 200,000 or so clones in the sample, 85% to 95% were seen once. This sample is drawn from a study of T cell responses to AZD1222 COVID-19 vaccine. The study's findings and limits: Donors skewed white British and female; clonal diversity was possibly underestimated. Two doses of AZD1222 preceded a rise in Spike-specific TCR breadth and depth. Regions left unmutated in variants are reportedly the target of nearly half of spike-specific TCRs.

The analysis combined second doses at about 4 or about 12 weeks. This specimen consisted of peripheral blood, obtained 28 days after the second AZD1222 dose. This TCR came from an adult who received the AZD1222 COVID-19 vaccine. The chain has TRBV7-6 and TRBJ1-1; D is perhaps TRBD1 (6 bases). CDR3 residues: CASSFDLPRGYTEAFF. The CDR3 region has the DNA TGTGCCAGCAGCTTCGACTTACCAAGGGGGTACACTGAAGCTTTCTTT.